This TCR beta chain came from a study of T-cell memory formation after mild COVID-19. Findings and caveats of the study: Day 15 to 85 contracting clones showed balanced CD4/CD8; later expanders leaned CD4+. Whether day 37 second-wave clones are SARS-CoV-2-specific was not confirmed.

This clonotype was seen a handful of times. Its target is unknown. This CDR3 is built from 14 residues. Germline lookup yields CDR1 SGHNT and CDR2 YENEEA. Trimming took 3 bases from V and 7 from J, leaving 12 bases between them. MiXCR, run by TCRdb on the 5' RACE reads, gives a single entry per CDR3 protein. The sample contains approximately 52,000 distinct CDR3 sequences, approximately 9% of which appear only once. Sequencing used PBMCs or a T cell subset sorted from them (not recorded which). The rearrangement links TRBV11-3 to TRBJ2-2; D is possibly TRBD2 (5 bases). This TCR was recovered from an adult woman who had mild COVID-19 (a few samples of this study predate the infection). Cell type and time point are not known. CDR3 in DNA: TGTGCCAGCAGCTTGGAGGTAGCTGGCGGGGAGCTGTTTTTT. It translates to CASSLEVAGGELFF.